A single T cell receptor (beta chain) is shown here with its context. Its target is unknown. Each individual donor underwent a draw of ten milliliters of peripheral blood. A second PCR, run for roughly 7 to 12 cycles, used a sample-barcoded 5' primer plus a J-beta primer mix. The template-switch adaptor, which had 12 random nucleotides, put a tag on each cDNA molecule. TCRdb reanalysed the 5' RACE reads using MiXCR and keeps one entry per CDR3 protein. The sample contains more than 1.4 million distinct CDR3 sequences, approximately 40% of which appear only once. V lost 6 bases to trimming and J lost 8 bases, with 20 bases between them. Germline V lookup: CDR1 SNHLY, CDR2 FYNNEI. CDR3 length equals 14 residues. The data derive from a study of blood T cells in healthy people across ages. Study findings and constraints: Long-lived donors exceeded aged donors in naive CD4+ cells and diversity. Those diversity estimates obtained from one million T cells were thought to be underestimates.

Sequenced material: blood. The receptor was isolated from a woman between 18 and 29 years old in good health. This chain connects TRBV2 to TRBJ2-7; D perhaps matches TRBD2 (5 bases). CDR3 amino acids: CASREVYLKPKQYF. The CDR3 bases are TGTGCCAGCAGGGAGGTCTATTTAAAGCCAAAGCAGTACTTC.